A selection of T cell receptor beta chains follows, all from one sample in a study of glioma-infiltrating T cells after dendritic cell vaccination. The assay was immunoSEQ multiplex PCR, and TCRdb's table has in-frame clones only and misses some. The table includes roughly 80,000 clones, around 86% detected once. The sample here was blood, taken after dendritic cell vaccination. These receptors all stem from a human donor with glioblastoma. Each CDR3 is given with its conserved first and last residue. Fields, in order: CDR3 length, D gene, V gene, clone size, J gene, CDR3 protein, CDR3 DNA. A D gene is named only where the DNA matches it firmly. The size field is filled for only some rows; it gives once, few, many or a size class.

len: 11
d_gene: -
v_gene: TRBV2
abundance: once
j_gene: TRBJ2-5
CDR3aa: CASSPFEEQYF
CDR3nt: TGTGCCAGCAGTCCCTTCGAGGAGCAGTACTTC

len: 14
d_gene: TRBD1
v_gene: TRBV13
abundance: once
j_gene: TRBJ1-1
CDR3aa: CASSPDRGDTEAFF
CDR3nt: TGTGCCAGCAGCCCCGACAGGGGGGACACTGAAGCTTTCTTT

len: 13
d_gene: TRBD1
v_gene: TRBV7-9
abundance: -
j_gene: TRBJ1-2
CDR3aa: CASSRDRIGGYTF
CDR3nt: TGTGCCAGCAGCAGGGACAGGATAGGTGGCTACACCTTC

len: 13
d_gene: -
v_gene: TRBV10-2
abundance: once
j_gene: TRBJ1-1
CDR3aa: CASTSGGGTEAFF
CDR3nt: TGCGCCAGCACTTCGGGAGGGGGCACTGAAGCTTTCTTT

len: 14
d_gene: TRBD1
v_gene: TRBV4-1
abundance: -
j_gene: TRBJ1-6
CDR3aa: CASTPDRVFSPLHF
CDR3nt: TGCGCCAGCACCCCGGACAGGGTATTTTCACCCCTCCACTTT

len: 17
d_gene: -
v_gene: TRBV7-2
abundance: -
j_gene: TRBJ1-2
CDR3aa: CASSLVSGPAYGYGYTF
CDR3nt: TGTGCCAGCAGCTTAGTCTCAGGGCCCGCGTATGGGTATGGCTACACCTTC

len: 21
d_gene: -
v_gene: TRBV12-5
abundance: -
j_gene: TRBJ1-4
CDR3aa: CASGLVRAGGLLYTTNEKLFF
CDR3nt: TGTGCTAGTGGTTTGGTACGGGCAGGAGGACTCCTCTATACAACTAATGAAAAACTGTTTTTT

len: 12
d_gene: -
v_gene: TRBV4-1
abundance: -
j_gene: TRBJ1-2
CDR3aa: CASSQEPVGYTF
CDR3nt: TGCGCCAGCAGCCAAGAACCGGTTGGCTACACCTTC

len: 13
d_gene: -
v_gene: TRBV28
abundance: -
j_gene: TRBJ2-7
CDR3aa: CASTQGSSYEQYF
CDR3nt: TGTGCCAGCACTCAGGGTTCCTCCTACGAGCAGTACTTC

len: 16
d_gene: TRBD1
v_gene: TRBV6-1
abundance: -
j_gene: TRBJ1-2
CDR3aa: CASSEITGGRDYGYTF
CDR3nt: TGTGCCAGCAGTGAGATAACAGGGGGCCGGGACTATGGCTACACCTTC

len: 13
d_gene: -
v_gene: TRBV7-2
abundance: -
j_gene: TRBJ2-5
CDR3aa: CASTVRRKETQYF
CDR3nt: TGTGCCAGCACCGTCCGCAGGAAAGAGACCCAGTACTTC

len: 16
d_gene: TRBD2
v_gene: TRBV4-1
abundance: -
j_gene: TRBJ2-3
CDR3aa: CASSHPASGRADTQYF
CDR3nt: TGCGCCAGCAGCCACCCCGCTAGCGGGAGGGCGGATACGCAGTATTTT

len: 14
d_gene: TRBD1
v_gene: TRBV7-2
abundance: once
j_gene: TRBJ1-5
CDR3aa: CASTLGTGVQPQHF
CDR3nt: TGTGCCAGCACCCTCGGGACAGGGGTACAGCCCCAGCATTTT

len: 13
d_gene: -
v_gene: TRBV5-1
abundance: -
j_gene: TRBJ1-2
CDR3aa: CASSTGANYGYTF
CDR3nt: TGCGCCAGCAGCACTGGAGCTAACTATGGCTACACCTTC

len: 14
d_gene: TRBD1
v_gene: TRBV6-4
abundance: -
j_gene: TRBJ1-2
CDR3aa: CASSAEQGHYGYTF
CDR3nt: TGTGCCAGCAGTGCCGAACAGGGGCACTATGGCTACACCTTC

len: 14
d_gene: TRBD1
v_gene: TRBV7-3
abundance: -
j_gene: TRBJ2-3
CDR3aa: CASSFRGLTDTQYF
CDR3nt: TGTGCCAGCAGCTTCAGGGGGCTAACAGATACGCAGTATTTT

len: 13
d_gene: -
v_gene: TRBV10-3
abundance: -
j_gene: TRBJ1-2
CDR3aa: CAISEARTGGYTF
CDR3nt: TGTGCCATCAGTGAGGCTAGGACGGGGGGCTACACCTTC

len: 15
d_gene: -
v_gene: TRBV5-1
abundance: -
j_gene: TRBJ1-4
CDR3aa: CASSLEGSTGEKLFF
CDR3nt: TGCGCCAGCAGCTTGGAAGGATCGACGGGGGAAAAACTGTTTTTT

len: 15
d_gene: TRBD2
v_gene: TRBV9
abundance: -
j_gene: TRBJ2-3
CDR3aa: CASSDSGVSTDTQYF
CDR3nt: TGTGCCAGCAGCGATAGCGGGGTTAGCACAGATACGCAGTATTTT

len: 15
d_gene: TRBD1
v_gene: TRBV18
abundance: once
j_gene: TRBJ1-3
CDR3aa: CASSPPGTVGNTIYF
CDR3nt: TGTGCCAGCTCACCGCCCGGGACAGTCGGAAACACCATATATTTT

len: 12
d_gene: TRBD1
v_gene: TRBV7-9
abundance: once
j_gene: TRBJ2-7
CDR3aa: CASSPTGTEQYF
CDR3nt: TGTGCCAGCAGCCCGACAGGGACGGAGCAGTACTTC

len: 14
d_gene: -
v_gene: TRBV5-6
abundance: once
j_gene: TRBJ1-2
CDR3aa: CASSLDIKGEGYTF
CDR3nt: TGTGCCAGCAGCTTGGACATCAAAGGGGAAGGCTACACCTTC

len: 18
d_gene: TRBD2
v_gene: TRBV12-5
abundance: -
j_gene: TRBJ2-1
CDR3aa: CASGPFVGSGRPYNEQFF
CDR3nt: TGTGCTAGTGGTCCATTTGTGGGGAGCGGGAGGCCCTACAATGAGCAGTTCTTC

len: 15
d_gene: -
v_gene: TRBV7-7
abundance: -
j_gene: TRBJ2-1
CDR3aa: CASSLATTGHNEQFF
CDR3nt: TGTGCCAGCAGCTTAGCGACGACAGGACACAATGAGCAGTTCTTC

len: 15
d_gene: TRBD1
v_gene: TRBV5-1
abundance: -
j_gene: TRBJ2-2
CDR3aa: CASSTGQGDTGELFF
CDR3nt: TGCGCCAGCAGCACAGGACAGGGGGACACCGGGGAGCTGTTTTTT

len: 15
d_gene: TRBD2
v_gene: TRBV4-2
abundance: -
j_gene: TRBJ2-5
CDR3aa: CASSQGLAGGWAQYF
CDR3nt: TGTGCCAGCAGCCAAGGACTAGCGGGGGGTTGGGCCCAGTACTTC

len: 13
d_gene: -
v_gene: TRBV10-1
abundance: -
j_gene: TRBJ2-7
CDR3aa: CASSESNRAEQYF
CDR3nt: TGCGCCAGCAGTGAGTCAAACAGGGCCGAGCAGTACTTC

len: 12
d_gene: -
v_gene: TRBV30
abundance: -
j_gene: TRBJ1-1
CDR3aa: CAWSKGGAVAFF
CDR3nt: TGTGCCTGGAGCAAAGGGGGAGCAGTAGCTTTCTTT

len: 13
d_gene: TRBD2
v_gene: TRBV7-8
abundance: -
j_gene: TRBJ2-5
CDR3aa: CASSSGGGETQYF
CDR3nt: TGTGCCAGCAGCAGCGGGGGGGGAGAGACCCAGTACTTC

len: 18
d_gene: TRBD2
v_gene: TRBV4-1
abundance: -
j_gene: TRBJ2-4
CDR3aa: CASSPGLAGGPAKNIQYF
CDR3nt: TGCGCCAGCAGCCCCGGACTAGCGGGGGGGCCGGCCAAAAACATTCAGTACTTC

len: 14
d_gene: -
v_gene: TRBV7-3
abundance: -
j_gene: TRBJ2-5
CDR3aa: CASSKTGMPETQYF
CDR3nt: TGTGCCAGCAGTAAAACAGGGATGCCAGAGACCCAGTACTTC

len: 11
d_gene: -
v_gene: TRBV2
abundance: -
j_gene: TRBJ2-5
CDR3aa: CASSIEETQYF
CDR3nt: TGTGCCAGCAGTATCGAAGAGACCCAGTACTTC

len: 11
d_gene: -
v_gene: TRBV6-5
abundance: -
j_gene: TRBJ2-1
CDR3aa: CASRERSVQFF
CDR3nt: TGTGCCAGCAGGGAGAGGTCTGTGCAGTTCTTC

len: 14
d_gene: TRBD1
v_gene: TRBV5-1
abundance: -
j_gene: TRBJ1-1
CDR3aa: CASSLGTGNTEAFF
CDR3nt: TGCGCCAGCAGCTTGGGGACAGGGAACACTGAAGCTTTCTTT

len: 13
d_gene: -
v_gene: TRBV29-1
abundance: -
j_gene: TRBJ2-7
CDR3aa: CSVVEANFYEQYF
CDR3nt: TGCAGCGTTGTGGAGGCTAACTTCTACGAGCAGTACTTC

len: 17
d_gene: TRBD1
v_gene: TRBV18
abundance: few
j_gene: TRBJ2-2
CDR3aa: CASSPALRTGSTGELFF
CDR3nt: TGTGCCAGCTCACCGGCTCTAAGGACAGGGAGTACCGGGGAGCTGTTTTTT

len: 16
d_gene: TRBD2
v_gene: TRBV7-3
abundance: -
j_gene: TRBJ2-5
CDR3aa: CASSYLGLAGEETQYF
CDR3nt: TGTGCCAGCAGCTACCTGGGACTAGCGGGAGAAGAGACCCAGTACTTC

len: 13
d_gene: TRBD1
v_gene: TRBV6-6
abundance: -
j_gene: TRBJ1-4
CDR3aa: CASRQGAREKLFF
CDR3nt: TGTGCCAGCCGACAGGGGGCTCGTGAAAAACTGTTTTTT

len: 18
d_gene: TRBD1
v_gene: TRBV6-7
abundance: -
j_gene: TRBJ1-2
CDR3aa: CASLLPIPRGLTNYGYTF
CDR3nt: TGTGCCAGCCTGCTCCCAATCCCTAGGGGGCTGACTAACTATGGCTACACCTTC

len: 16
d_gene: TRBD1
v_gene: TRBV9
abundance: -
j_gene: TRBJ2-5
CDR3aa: CASSVAPGQGLETQYF
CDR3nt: TGTGCCAGCAGCGTAGCCCCCGGACAGGGGTTAGAGACCCAGTACTTC

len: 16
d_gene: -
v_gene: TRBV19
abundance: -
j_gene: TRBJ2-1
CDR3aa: CASSIRLSGSYNEQFF
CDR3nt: TGTGCCAGTAGTATCAGACTATCGGGCTCCTACAATGAGCAGTTCTTC

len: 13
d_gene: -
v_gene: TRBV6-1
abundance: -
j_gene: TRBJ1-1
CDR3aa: CAIQGLLDTEAFF
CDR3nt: TGCGCCATACAGGGCTTGTTGGACACTGAAGCTTTCTTT

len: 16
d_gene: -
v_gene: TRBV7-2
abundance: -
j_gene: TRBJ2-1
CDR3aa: CASSLAWGGGSDEQFF
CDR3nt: TGTGCCAGCAGCTTAGCCTGGGGAGGGGGGAGCGATGAGCAGTTCTTC

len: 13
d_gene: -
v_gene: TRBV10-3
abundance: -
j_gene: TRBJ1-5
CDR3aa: CASFARPGQPQHF
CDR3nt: TGTGCCAGCTTTGCCAGGCCGGGGCAGCCCCAGCATTTT

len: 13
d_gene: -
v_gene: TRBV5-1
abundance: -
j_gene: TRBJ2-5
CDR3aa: CASSYTVQETQYF
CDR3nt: TGCGCCAGCAGCTATACTGTACAAGAGACCCAGTACTTC

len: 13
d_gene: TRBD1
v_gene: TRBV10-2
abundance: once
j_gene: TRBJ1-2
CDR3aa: CASSGGTEAGYTF
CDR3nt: TGCGCCAGCAGTGGGGGGACAGAGGCCGGCTACACCTTC

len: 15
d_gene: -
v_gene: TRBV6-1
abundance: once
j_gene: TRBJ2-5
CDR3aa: CASSVYLAPQETQYF
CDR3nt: TGTGCCAGCAGTGTATATCTAGCCCCGCAAGAGACCCAGTACTTC

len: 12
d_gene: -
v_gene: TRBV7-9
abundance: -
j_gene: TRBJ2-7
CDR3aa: CARGRGLDEQYF
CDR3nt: TGTGCCAGGGGACGGGGACTGGACGAGCAGTACTTC

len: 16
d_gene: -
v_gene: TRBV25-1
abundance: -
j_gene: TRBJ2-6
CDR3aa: CASSPRGAAGANVLTF
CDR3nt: TGTGCCAGCAGCCCCCGGGGGGCCGCTGGGGCCAACGTCCTGACTTTC